This T cell receptor beta chain originates from a study of Ad26.COV2.S vaccination and SARS-CoV-2 variants. Regarding the study as a whole: From the TCR breadth and depth analyses, total T cell responses may have been underestimated. In vaccinated individuals, spike-specific CD8+ and CD4+ T cell responses reportedly displayed substantial breadth.

V lost 3 bases and J 7 bases, leaving 11 bases between the germline ends. Germline CDR1 and CDR2: SGHKS and YYEKEE (reference sequence). CDR3 length equals 13 residues. Notes on this clone: Its antigen is as yet unknown.

Profiling relied on immunoSEQ multiplex PCR, and the TCRdb table lists in-frame clones only, not all of them. This sample has approximately 460,000 clones, with about 88% found just once. Treatment: some 19 received Ad26.COV2.S at low or high dose, single or two shots; about 5 received placebo; per-sample allocation not given. The samples were gathered on day 63 after the first injection of vaccine or placebo. In Boston, the donor was an adult between 18-55 years of age. Sequences were derived from peripheral blood, sampled in a trial of Ad26.COV2.S vaccine versus placebo. This chain links TRBV5-5 with TRBJ2-4, with D perhaps given as TRBD1 or TRBD2 (6 bases each). This receptor was obtained from a person aged 18 to 65 who received the Ad26.COV2.S COVID-19 vaccine or a placebo. Written as DNA, the CDR3 is TGTGCCAGCAGCTCAAGGGGGGATAACATTCAGTACTTC. This sequence encodes CASSSRGDNIQYF.